This entry features one TCR beta chain sequence. These data belong to a study of T cells in Graves' hyperthyroidism and ophthalmopathy. Regions amplified from RNA transcripts were the TCR beta CDR3 regions. HTBI primers were employed in a first-round RT-PCR of the TCR CDR3. TCRdb re-called the multiplex PCR reads with MiXCR, one entry per CDR3 protein. The table lists under 400,000 distinct CDR3 sequences, 18% of them singletons. Hyperthyroidism had been newly diagnosed in patients aged 18 to 65, and its duration was under 2 months. Exclusion of patients followed from uncontrolled infection, other autoimmune disease, pregnancy or lactation. The CDR3 totals 15 residues. V lost 6 bases, J lost 2 bases, and 14 bases lay in between. From germline, CDR1 is LNHDA and CDR2 SQIVND (reference sequence).

V gene TRBV19 combines with J gene TRBJ1-3, with D tentatively TRBD1 (6 bases). The sequenced material came from blood. This receptor was obtained from a woman in her forties or fifties with Graves' hyperthyroidism. CDR3 DNA sequence: TGTGCCAGTAGCTCCGGACAGCTGACTGGAAACACCATATATTTT. Encoded protein: CASSSGQLTGNTIYF.